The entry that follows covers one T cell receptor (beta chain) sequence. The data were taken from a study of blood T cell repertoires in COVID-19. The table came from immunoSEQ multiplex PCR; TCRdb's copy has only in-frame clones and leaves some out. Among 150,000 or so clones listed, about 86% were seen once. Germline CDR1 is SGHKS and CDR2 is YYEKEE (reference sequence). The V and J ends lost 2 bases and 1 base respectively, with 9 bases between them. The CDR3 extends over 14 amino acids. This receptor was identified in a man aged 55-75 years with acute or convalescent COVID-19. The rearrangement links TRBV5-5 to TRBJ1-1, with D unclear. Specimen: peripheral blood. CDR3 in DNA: TGTGCCAGCAGCTTTATCGGAGGGAACACTGAAGCTTTCTTT. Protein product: CASSFIGGNTEAFF.